This T cell receptor (beta chain) stems from a study of neurological immune-mediated disorders. The study's findings and limits: Phylogenetic grouping assigned the repertoires of 18 of 34 multiple sclerosis patients to one related-CDR3 cluster, which constitutes a possible signature.

The unsorted libraries were produced from 2 million PBMCs held at -80 C. This clonotype has a count of ten or more. The antigen is unknown. This CDR3 is built from 14 residues. From germline, CDR1 is SGHRS and CDR2 YFSETQ. Trimming took off 4 bases at V and 1 base at J, with 11 bases between the two ends. TCRdb re-called the 5' RACE reads through MiXCR, storing one row per CDR3 protein. Of roughly 40,000 distinct CDR3 sequences in the sample, around 2.5% were seen once. Source material: PBMCs. The V call is TRBV5-1, the J call TRBJ1-1; D remains ambiguous. The TCR comes from a middle-aged man with multiple sclerosis. The CDR3 nucleotides read TGCGCCAGCAGCCCGTTTTTGACGAACACTGAAGCTTTCTTT. This sequence encodes CASSPFLTNTEAFF.